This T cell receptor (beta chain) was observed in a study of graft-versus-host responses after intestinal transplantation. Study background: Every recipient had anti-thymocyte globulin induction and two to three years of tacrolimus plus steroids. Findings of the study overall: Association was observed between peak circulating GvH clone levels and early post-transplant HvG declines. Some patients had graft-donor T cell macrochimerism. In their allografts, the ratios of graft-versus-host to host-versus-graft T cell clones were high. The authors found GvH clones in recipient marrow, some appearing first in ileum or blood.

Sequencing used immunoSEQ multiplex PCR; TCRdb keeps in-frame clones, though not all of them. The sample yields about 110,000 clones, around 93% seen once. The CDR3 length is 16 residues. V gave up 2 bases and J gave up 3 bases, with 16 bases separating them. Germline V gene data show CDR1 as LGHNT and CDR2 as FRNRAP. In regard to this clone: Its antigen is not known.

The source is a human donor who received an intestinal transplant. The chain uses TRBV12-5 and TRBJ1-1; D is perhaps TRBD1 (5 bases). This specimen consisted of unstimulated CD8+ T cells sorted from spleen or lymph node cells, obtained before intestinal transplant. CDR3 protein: CASGLYKHQGDTEAFF. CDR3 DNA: TGTGCTAGTGGTTTGTACAAACACCAGGGAGACACTGAAGCTTTCTTT.